This entry features one T cell receptor beta chain sequence. Which antigen it targets is not known. Per-base qualities were not stored, and no clone one base away is much larger. These data originate in a study of shared clonotypes between healthy human individuals (dated by TCRdb to between 2020 and 2021). Concerning the study at large: The cohort included a few men and a couple of women between 18 and 49 years of age. To estimate repertoire size and how much clonotype sharing occurs between individuals, the study deeply sequenced the blood TCR repertoires of several healthy adults. Different laboratories and diverse techniques were used to prepare libraries and sequence TCR repertoires, to increase sequencing depth and limit assay-specific biases. Leukapheresis yielded between about 0.85 and 10 billion PBMCs per donor. Paper-wide results and their limitations: Pairwise subsampling led to the expectation that sequencing depth would affect the degree of clonotype sharing among donors. Sampling was restricted to blood, and TCR repertoires in tissue are likely to differ from TCR repertoires in blood. The genetic and exposure-history diversity represented was limited by the small number of donors.

Using the deep immunoSEQ assay, multiplex PCR amplified TCR CDR3 regions from genomic DNA. Extracted genomic DNA from each cell subset was distributed evenly across all wells of several immunoSEQ 96-well plates, and each plate was treated as a replicate. Each replicate PCR for unsorted PBMC received about 0.3 ug genomic DNA, equal to tens of thousands of T cell genomes. Unsorted PBMC genomic DNA was sequenced across ten immunoSEQ deep assay plates. The purified libraries were quantified using a Qubit 3.0 fluorometer, sized with a Bioanalyzer 2100, and then quantified again using the KAPA Library Quantification kit. A separate single-read 150-cycle Illumina NextSeq 550 flow cell was used to sequence each immunoSEQ 96-well plate. The paper's processing steps were these. Because the immunoSEQ output included only junctional sequences and no quality scores, the filtering could not be the same as the filtering used for full-length reads. To assign V/J genes and CDR3, sequences were annotated using PyIR, a Python wrapper for IgBLAST v1.9, with IMGT germline references. Any read was removed if the V/J assignment was weak (E-value above 1e-6), the CDR3 was missing, or the read contained stop codons, out-of-frame junctions, or ambiguous translated residues. A V3J clonotype was defined by an identical inferred V gene, J gene, and CDR3 amino acid sequence. Percentage overlap between repertoires was calculated by dividing the number of shared unique clonotypes by the size of the smaller repertoire. Three approaches were used to assess repertoire richness: RTK rarefaction, the Chao1 estimator, and Recon v2.1 estimates of unobserved clonotypes. The clones in this table, taken by TCRdb from immuneACCESS, are in-frame only. Not every clone is retained; where verified, under half of the shortfall comes from an unresolved V gene, and the cause of the rest is unknown. That table furnishes V, J and clone size, whereas the DNA furnished D and trimming. A total of about half a million clones appear in this sample, roughly 80% of them only once. Approximately 12% of the sample rests with the top ten.

The donors were healthy, HIV-negative adults with no recently reported acute infections or vaccinations. Only Caucasian adults living in Nashville, Tennessee, USA were represented among the donors. For unsorted samples, roughly 91 million PBMCs were counted, and genomic DNA was extracted using the QIAamp DNA Blood Mini kit. Blood was obtained by leukapheresis, after which PBMCs were separated by Ficoll-Histopaque density gradient centrifugation and cryopreserved in liquid nitrogen vapor phase. This receptor was obtained from a woman between 35 and 50 years old in good health. Some clones in this sample may be carry-over from other donors' samples. Sequencing was done on a sample of PBMCs.

The CDR3 amino acid sequence is: CSVLGQLGRGTDTQYF. The bases are TGCAGCGTTCTTGGACAGTTGGGGCGAGGCACAGATACGCAGTATTTT. The chain joins TRBV29-1 to TRBJ2-3, with a tentative D gene TRBD1 over 6 matching bases. A distance of 19 bases separates the germline ends of V and J, which lose 5 bases and 1 base respectively. The germline V gene sets CDR1 to SQVTM and CDR2 to ANQGSEA. Its CDR3 holds 16 amino acids, cysteine through phenylalanine. Here the CDR3 DNA is all that survives: 48 bases in frame from base 1.